This TCR beta chain was retrieved from a study of OX40 agonist ivuxolimab in advanced cancers. The wider study: Patients were dosed with the agonistic anti-OX40 (CD134) antibody ivuxolimab. Three patients responded partially, comprising one with hepatocellular carcinoma and two with cutaneous melanoma. Study-wide results and caveats: Several nonresponders also turned out to have low normalized T-cell clonal expansion.

A note on this clone: Antigen unknown.

The V and J ends lost 1 base and 6 bases respectively, with 12 bases between them. The germline CDR1 and CDR2 sequences are GTSNPN and SVGIG (reference sequence). The CDR3 is 13 amino acids. Clones were read by immunoSEQ multiplex PCR, and TCRdb kept only the in-frame ones, dropping some. The sample has approximately 43,000 clones, roughly 90% seen once. The sequence derives from an adult with an advanced solid tumor such as melanoma, head and neck, liver or kidney cancer. The V call is TRBV30, the J call TRBJ2-5; no definite D call. The material was CD4+ or CD8+ T cells sorted from blood, obtained in a trial of the OX40 agonist ivuxolimab. The DNA for the CDR3 is TGTGCCTGGAGTGAGGACGGGCGAAAGACCCAGTACTTC. Its protein is CAWSEDGRKTQYF.